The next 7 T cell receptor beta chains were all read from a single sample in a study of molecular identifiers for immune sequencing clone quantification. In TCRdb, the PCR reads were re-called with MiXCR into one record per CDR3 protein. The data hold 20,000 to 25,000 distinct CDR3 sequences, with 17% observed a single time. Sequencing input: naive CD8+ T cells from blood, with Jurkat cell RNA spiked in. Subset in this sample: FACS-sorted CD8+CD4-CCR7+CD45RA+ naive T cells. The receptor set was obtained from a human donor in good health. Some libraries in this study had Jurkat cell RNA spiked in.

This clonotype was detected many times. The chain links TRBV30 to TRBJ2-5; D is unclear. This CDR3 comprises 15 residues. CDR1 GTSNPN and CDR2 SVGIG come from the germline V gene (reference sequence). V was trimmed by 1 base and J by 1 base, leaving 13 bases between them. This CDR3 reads CAWSGPPQFQETQYF. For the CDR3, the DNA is TGTGCCTGGAGTGGTCCCCCTCAGTTCCAAGAGACCCAGTACTTC.

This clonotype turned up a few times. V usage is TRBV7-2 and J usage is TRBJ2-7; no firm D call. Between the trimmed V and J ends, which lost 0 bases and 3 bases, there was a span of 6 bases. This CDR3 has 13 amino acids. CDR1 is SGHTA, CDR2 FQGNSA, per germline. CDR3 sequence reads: CASSLAPLYEQYF. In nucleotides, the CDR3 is TGTGCCAGCAGCTTAGCTCCCCTCTACGAGCAGTACTTC.

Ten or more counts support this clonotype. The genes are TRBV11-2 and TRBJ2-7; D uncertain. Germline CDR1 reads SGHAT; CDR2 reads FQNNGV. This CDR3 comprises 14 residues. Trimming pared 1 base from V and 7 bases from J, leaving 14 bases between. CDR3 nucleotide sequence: TGTGCCAGCAGCTTAGGAGTCTTAGCCGGGGAGCAGTACTTC. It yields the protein CASSLGVLAGEQYF.

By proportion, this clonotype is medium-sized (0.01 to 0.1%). The CDR3 here is CASSLDQGPGRTEAFF. The CDR3 coding sequence is TGCGCCAGCAGCTTGGATCAGGGGCCTGGTAGGACTGAAGCTTTCTTT. The chain joins TRBV5-1 to TRBJ1-1; tentatively, D is TRBD1 (6 bases). The CDR3 is made up of 16 amino acids. Germline V CDR1 and CDR2: SGHRS, YFSETQ. V was cut by 0 bases and J by 5 bases, with 17 bases left in between.

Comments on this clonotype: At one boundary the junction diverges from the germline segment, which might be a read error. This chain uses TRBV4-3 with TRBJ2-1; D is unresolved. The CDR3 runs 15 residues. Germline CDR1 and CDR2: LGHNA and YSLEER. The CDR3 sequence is CASSQGLARYNEQLF. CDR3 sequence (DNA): TGCGCCAGCAGCCAAGGATTAGCCCGATACAATGAGCAGCTCTTC.

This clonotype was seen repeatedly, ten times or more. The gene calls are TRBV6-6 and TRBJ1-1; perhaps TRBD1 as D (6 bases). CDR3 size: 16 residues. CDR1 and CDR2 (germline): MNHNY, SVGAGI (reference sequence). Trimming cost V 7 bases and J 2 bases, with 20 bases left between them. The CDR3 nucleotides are TGTGCCAGCACAACCACAGGGCCCCAATTTAACACTGAAGCTTTCTTT. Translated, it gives CASTTTGPQFNTEAFF.

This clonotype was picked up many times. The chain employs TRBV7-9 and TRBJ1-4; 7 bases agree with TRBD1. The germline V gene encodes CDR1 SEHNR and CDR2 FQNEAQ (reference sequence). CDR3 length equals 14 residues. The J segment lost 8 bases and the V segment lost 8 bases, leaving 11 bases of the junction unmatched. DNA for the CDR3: TGTGCCAGCCAGATCCAGGGGGGAGACGAAAAACTGTTTTTT. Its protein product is CASQIQGGDEKLFF.